The entry that follows covers one T cell receptor (beta chain) sequence. The germline V and J ends were trimmed by 5 bases and 7 bases, with 12 bases remaining between them. The CDR3 length is 14 residues. Germline assignment: CDR1 LNHNV and CDR2 YYDKDF (reference sequence). The sample originates from a study of T cell changes during pregnancy in multiple sclerosis. Sequencing used immunoSEQ multiplex PCR; TCRdb keeps in-frame clones, though not all of them. Seen here are about 34,000 clones, more than 75% observed once, and the top ten hold 4.5%. This material consisted of peripheral blood, taken in the second trimester of pregnancy. This TCR was sampled from a female donor in good health, enrolled as a control in a pregnancy study. The chain employs TRBV15 and TRBJ1-6, with D perhaps TRBD1 (6 bases). The CDR3 DNA sequence: TGTGCCACCAGCCTAGGGGACATCAATTCACCCCTCCACTTT. The encoded protein is CATSLGDINSPLHF.